The 18 T cell receptor beta chains below come from one sample, sequenced in a study of graft-versus-host responses after intestinal transplantation. These receptors lack a known antigen. Measured with immunoSEQ multiplex PCR; TCRdb has only the in-frame clones, and not every one. The sample lists around 100,000 clones, roughly nine tenths occurring once. Specimen: unstimulated CD4+ T cells sorted from spleen or lymph node cells, collected before transplant. All receptors come from a human donor who was the organ donor for an intestinal transplant.

The chain employs TRBV12-5 and TRBJ2-5; the match to TRBD1 covers 7 bases. V gave up 4 bases and J gave up 3 bases; unmatched junction bases: 5. CDR3 length equals 14 residues. Germline lookup yields CDR1 LGHNT and CDR2 FRNRAP. The CDR3 coding sequence is TGTGCTAGTGGTTACGGGGACAGCAAAGAGACCCAGTACTTC. As protein: CASGYGDSKETQYF.

This chain links TRBV9 with TRBJ2-3, with 9 bases aligning to TRBD1. The germline V gene encodes CDR1 SGDLS and CDR2 YYNGEE. This CDR3 region has 15 residues. With 4 bases clipped from V and 6 bases from J, the junction kept 9 bases outside the gene matches. The CDR3 loop is CASSSRQGVTDTQYF. As DNA, the CDR3 is TGTGCCAGCAGCTCCCGACAGGGGGTGACGGATACGCAGTATTTT.

This clone was observed a single time. CDR3 in amino acids: CASSSSSGANVLTF. The CDR3 nucleotides are TGTGCCAGCAGCTCCTCCTCTGGGGCCAACGTCCTGACTTTC. This rearrangement joins TRBV7-2 to TRBJ2-6, with no clear D. CDR3 size: 14 residues. Germline V gene lookup returns CDR1 SGHTA and CDR2 FQGNSA. V was trimmed by 4 bases and J by 0 bases, leaving 4 bases between them. Based on the CDR3 plus reference TRBV7-2 and TRBJ2-6, the full variable domain is GAGVSQSPSNKVTEKGKDVELRCDPISGHTALYWYRQSLGQGLEFLIYFQGNSAPDKSGLPSDRFSAERTGGSVSTLTIQRTQQEDSAVYLCASSSSSGANVLTFGAGSRLTVL.

The V gene is TRBV9, the J gene TRBJ1-2, with D possibly matching TRBD1 (5 bases). Per the germline V gene, CDR1 is SGDLS and CDR2 is YYNGEE. V was clipped by 3 bases and J by 2 bases, with 14 bases between them. This CDR3 is built from 15 residues. The CDR3 loop is CASSGGGGRNYGYTF. The CDR3, as DNA: TGTGCCAGCAGCGGGGGGGGAGGGCGGAACTATGGCTACACCTTC.

This clone was recorded only once. Other DNA sequences in the same sample also yield this CDR3. V and J are TRBV9 and TRBJ2-7; the match to TRBD1 covers 9 bases. V lost 8 bases to trimming and J lost 3 bases; unmatched junction nucleotides: 9. CDR1 is SGDLS, CDR2 YYNGEE, per germline. This CDR3 is 14 amino acids long. The chain's CDR3 is CASSPRTGDYEQYF. The CDR3 nucleotides read TGTGCCAGTTCTCCGCGGACAGGGGACTACGAGCAGTACTTC. Together with reference TRBV9 and TRBJ2-7, the CDR3 gives the full variable domain: DSGVTQTPKHLITATGQRVTLRCSPRSGDLSVYWYQQSLDQGLQFLIQYYNGEERAKGNILERFSAQQFPDLHSELNLSSLELGDSALYFCASSPRTGDYEQYFGPGTRLTVT.

The chain carries TRBV6-1 and TRBJ1-3; D gene ambiguous. Trimming pared 5 bases from V and 3 bases from J, leaving 14 bases between. The CDR3 runs to 15 residues. Germline lookup yields CDR1 MNHNS and CDR2 SASEGT. The CDR3 DNA sequence: TGTGCCAGCAGTAAGGAGATAGGAGGTGGAAACACCATATATTTT. Amino acid sequence: CASSKEIGGGNTIYF.

The V gene is TRBV4-1, the J gene TRBJ2-7; TRBD2 is a possible D gene (6 bases). From germline, CDR1 is MGHRA and CDR2 YSYEKL. CDR3 size: 16 residues. V lost 4 bases to trimming and J lost 0 bases, with 16 bases between them. CDR3 loop: CASSPTFTGGSYEQYF. Written as DNA, the CDR3 is TGCGCCAGCAGCCCTACCTTCACCGGGGGCTCCTACGAGCAGTACTTC.

The chain joins TRBV4-1 to TRBJ1-3, with TRBD1 matching 9 bases. Trimming at V came to 1 base and at J to 4 bases, leaving 5 bases not matched to a gene. From germline, CDR1 is MGHRA and CDR2 YSYEKL. The CDR3 consists of 16 residues. CDR3 loop: CASSQVDRGTGNTIYF. The CDR3 coding sequence is TGCGCCAGCAGCCAAGTTGACAGGGGGACCGGAAACACCATATATTTT.

As regards this clone: Germline and junction disagree at one end, which may indicate a read error. Other DNA sequences within the sample encode an identical CDR3. The chain joins TRBV7-7 to TRBJ2-7; 10 bases align to TRBD2. CDR3 length: 15 residues. Per the germline V gene, CDR1 is SSHAT and CDR2 is FNYEAQ (reference sequence). The CDR3: CASSPGLADSYEQYF. As DNA, the CDR3 is TGTGCTAGCAGCCCTGGACTAGCGGACTCCTACGAGCAGTACTTC. The full variable domain, completed using reference TRBV7-7 and TRBJ2-7, is GAGVSQSPRYKVTKRGQDVTLRCDPISSHATLYWYQQALGQGPEFLTYFNYEAQPDKSGLPSDRFSAERPEGSISTLTIQRTEQRDSAMYRCASSPGLADSYEQYFGPGTRLTVT.

The V call is TRBV29-1, the J call TRBJ1-4, with TRBD1 as a possible D gene (5 bases). The germline V gene encodes CDR1 SQVTM and CDR2 ANQGSEA. This CDR3 is built from 14 residues. V lost 4 bases and J 0 bases, leaving 9 bases between the germline ends. CDR3 residues: CSVAWTSTNEKLFF. The CDR3, as DNA: TGCAGCGTTGCTTGGACATCAACTAATGAAAAACTGTTTTTT.

The V call is TRBV19, the J call TRBJ1-2; D possibly corresponds to TRBD1 (5 bases). The CDR3 has 14 residues. Germline assignment: CDR1 LNHDA and CDR2 SQIVND (reference sequence). Trimming shortened V by 6 bases and J by 8 bases, and 19 bases separated the two germline ends. The DNA for the CDR3 is TGTGCCAGTAGGCCGGGGGTGGGTCGTAGCGGCTACACCTTC. It is translated as CASRPGVGRSGYTF.

This clone appeared a few times. The chain combines TRBV19 with TRBJ2-3, with TRBD2 identical over 13 bases. Germline V gene data show CDR1 as LNHDA and CDR2 as SQIVND (reference sequence). The junction had 12 bases not matched to a gene; V was cut back by 5 bases and J by 1 base. The CDR3 runs to 19 residues. For the CDR3, the DNA is TGTGCCAGTAGTCCAAACCCGGGACTAGCGGGGTATCGCACAGATACGCAGTATTTT. Translation gives CASSPNPGLAGYRTDTQYF.

This sequence joins TRBV1 and TRBJ2-3; the table's D call TRBD2 went unverified against the DNA. TRBV1 constitutes a pseudogene. The CDR3 covers 16 residues. CDR3 sequence reads: CTSSQSASELTDTQYF. CDR3 bases: TGCACCAGCAGCCAATCGGCTAGCGAGCTCACAGATACGCAGTATTTT.

This rearrangement joins TRBV4-1 to TRBJ2-2; maybe TRBD2 (6 bases). V was pared by 0 bases and J by 1 base, with 9 bases between. The CDR3 spans 16 residues. Per the germline V gene, CDR1 is MGHRA and CDR2 is YSYEKL. CDR3 nucleotides: TGCGCCAGCAGCCAAGATGCTAGCGTGAACACCGGGGAGCTGTTTTTT. As protein: CASSQDASVNTGELFF.

The gene calls are TRBV5-8 and TRBJ1-3; D not resolved. V lost 1 base and J lost 8, with 7 bases in between. Germline V lookup: CDR1 SGHTS, CDR2 YDEGEE. CDR3 size: 12 residues. CDR3 amino acids: CASSLPIDTIYF. The CDR3 DNA reads as TGTGCCAGCAGCTTGCCCATAGACACCATATATTTT.

This clone came up once. The rearrangement joins TRBV6-6 to TRBJ1-2, with D tentatively TRBD1 (5 bases). CDR3 length equals 13 residues. V gave up 2 bases and J gave up 1 base, with 5 bases separating them. The V gene's germline CDR1 is MNHNY and CDR2 SVGAGI (reference sequence). DNA for the CDR3: TGTGCCAGCAGTTACGGACATAACTATGGCTACACCTTC. Translating gives CASSYGHNYGYTF.

This chain links TRBV7-8 with TRBJ2-7; D call uncertain. CDR1 and CDR2 from the germline V gene are SGHVS and FQNEAQ. This CDR3 has 14 amino acids. Trimming cost V 1 base and J 6 bases, with 13 bases left between them. DNA of the CDR3: TGTGCCAGCAGCTTAGACCGAATTCCCGGCGAGCAGTACTTC. Its protein is CASSLDRIPGEQYF.

V gene TRBV9 combines with J gene TRBJ2-5; maybe TRBD1 (6 bases). The CDR3 sequence is 14 residues long. V was trimmed by 0 bases and J by 3 bases, leaving 9 bases between them. Germline V gene sequence: CDR1 SGDLS, CDR2 YYNGEE. CDR3 in amino acids: CASSVGGQKETQYF. The CDR3 nucleotides read TGTGCCAGCAGCGTAGGCGGACAGAAAGAGACCCAGTACTTC.